This T cell receptor (beta chain) was sequenced in a study of a mutant IDH1 vaccine in newly diagnosed glioma. Across the study: Treated patients had a mean age of around 40 years and a sex split that was approximately 62% male and about 38% female.

This clone was detected only once. Its target is not known. This table comes from immunoSEQ multiplex PCR, and its TCRdb copy is limited to in-frame clones, with some not included. The table includes approximately 50,000 clones, approximately 87% detected once. Time point described: week 35, safety follow-up. Alongside topical imiquimod, each dose of vaccine comprised 300 ug of mutant IDH1 20-mer peptide. This CDR3 comprises 12 residues. Germline lookup yields CDR1 MNHEY and CDR2 SVGAGI. With 4 bases removed from V and 6 bases from J, the gap between germline ends came to 8 bases. The V and J genes are TRBV6-5 and TRBJ2-3, with D possibly matching TRBD2 (6 bases). Sequenced here: PBMCs, sampled from a glioma patient whose treatment included an IDH1 peptide vaccine. The origin of this receptor is a man in his forties or fifties with glioma. In DNA form, the CDR3 reads TGTGCCAGCAGTTCTGGGGGGGATACGCAGTATTTT. This gives the protein CASSSGGDTQYF.